Presented here are 32 T cell receptor beta chains from one specimen sequenced in a study of shared clonotypes between healthy human individuals. Using immunoSEQ multiplex PCR, the repertoire was profiled, and TCRdb retains in-frame clones only, with some absent. The repertoire holds 400,000 to 500,000 clones, around 80% seen once, with about 12% in the top ten. Sequencing used PBMCs. The receptors were gathered from a woman between 35 and 50 years old in good health. Some clones in this sample may be carry-over from other donors' samples.

The V and J genes are TRBV5-1 and TRBJ2-6, with D perhaps TRBD2 (5 bases). This CDR3 comprises 15 residues. Germline V gives CDR1 SGHRS, CDR2 YFSETQ. V was pared by 3 bases and J by 2 bases, with 9 bases between. Written as DNA, the CDR3 is TGCGCCAGCAGCTCCGGGGATGCTGGGGCCAACGTCCTGACTTTC. Residues: CASSSGDAGANVLTF.

The rearrangement uses TRBV11-2 and TRBJ2-7; D call uncertain. Trimming removed 1 base from V and 9 bases from J, with 7 bases in between. Looked up from germline, CDR1 is SGHAT and CDR2 is FQNNGV. The CDR3 runs to 11 residues. CDR3 nucleotide sequence: TGTGCCAGCAGCTTAGGCACGGTGCAGTACTTC. Protein product: CASSLGTVQYF.

This sequence joins TRBV7-2 and TRBJ2-7, with 12 bases lining up with TRBD1. Germline CDR1 is SGHTA and CDR2 is FQGNSA. The CDR3 is 17 amino acids. The junction had 15 bases not matched to a gene; V was cut back by 5 bases and J by 7 bases. The CDR3 DNA follows: TGTGCCAGCAGCCCCACCCCCCCGGGACAGGGGGCGGGGGAGCAGTACTTC. Translation: CASSPTPPGQGAGEQYF.

This chain connects TRBV15 to TRBJ2-7; maybe TRBD2 (5 bases). CDR3 length equals 16 residues. Germline V gene lookup returns CDR1 LNHNV and CDR2 YYDKDF (reference sequence). V was shortened by 0 bases and J by 0 bases, with 12 bases between the two germline ends. DNA for the CDR3: TGTGCCACCAGCAGAGAATATACGGGAAGCTCCTACGAGCAGTACTTC. Protein product: CATSREYTGSSYEQYF.

The CDR3 DNA reads TGCGCCAGCAGCCAAGTGCGCCCCAAAGCGGGCTATGGCTACACCTTC. This gives the protein CASSQVRPKAGYGYTF. The chain links TRBV4-1 to TRBJ1-2; D unclear. CDR3 length: 16 amino acids. With 1 base removed from V and 4 bases from J, the gap between germline ends came to 16 bases. Germline V lookup: CDR1 MGHRA, CDR2 YSYEKL.

This sequence joins TRBV30 and TRBJ1-3; D is uncertain. Germline CDR1 and CDR2: GTSNPN and SVGIG (reference sequence). The CDR3 length is 13 residues. The ends were cut back, 2 bases at V and 3 bases at J, with 8 bases in the middle. In DNA form, the CDR3 reads TGTGCCTGGAGTCTGGTAGATGGAAACACCATATATTTT. Translating it yields CAWSLVDGNTIYF.

The gene calls are TRBV5-1 and TRBJ2-1; D remains unclear. This CDR3 comprises 15 residues. V shed 1 base and J shed 1 base, with 9 bases lying between them. The germline V gene has CDR1 SGHRS and CDR2 YFSETQ. Here the CDR3 DNA reads TGCGCCAGCAGCTTGTACCTCGATTCCTACAATGAGCAGTTCTTC. Translated: CASSLYLDSYNEQFF.

The chain uses TRBV28 and TRBJ2-1; 10 nucleotides agree with TRBD1. Germline V gives CDR1 MDHEN, CDR2 SYDVKM. This CDR3 is built from 16 residues. V shed 6 bases, J shed 9 bases, and the junction held 14 bases outside the gene matches. This CDR3 is CASSLGTGAFRGEQFF. CDR3 DNA sequence: TGTGCCAGCAGCCTAGGGACAGGGGCATTTAGGGGTGAGCAGTTCTTC.

This clone was counted once. The chain recombines TRBV7-7 with TRBJ2-2; TRBD1 matches 11 bases. The CDR3 sequence is 16 residues long. The germline CDR1 and CDR2 sequences are SSHAT and FNYEAQ (reference sequence). V lost 5 bases and J lost 3; bases outside the gene matches: 5. The CDR3 sequence: CASSSRDRGDTGELFF. CDR3 sequence (DNA): TGTGCCAGCAGCAGCCGGGACAGGGGGGACACCGGGGAGCTGTTTTTT.

J is TRBJ1-4 and V is TRBV15, with D maybe TRBD1 (5 bases). This CDR3 region has 12 residues. Germline loops: CDR1 LNHNV, CDR2 YYDKDF (reference sequence). V was clipped by 3 bases and J by 6 bases, with 5 bases between them. This CDR3 reads CATSRGDEKLFF. The CDR3, as DNA: TGTGCCACCAGCAGGGGGGATGAAAAACTGTTTTTT.

The chain is built from TRBV6-1 and TRBJ2-1, with D unresolved. Germline loops: CDR1 MNHNS, CDR2 SASEGT. V was trimmed by 0 bases and J by 4 bases, leaving 7 bases between them. The CDR3 runs 14 residues. The CDR3 loop is CASSEASEYNEQFF. DNA for the CDR3: TGTGCCAGCAGTGAAGCGTCTGAATACAATGAGCAGTTCTTC.

As regards this clone: A far bigger clonotype differs at one base, so this is likely a read error. This sequence joins TRBV6-1 and TRBJ1-1; tentative D call: TRBD1 (5 bases). Germline assignment: CDR1 MNHNS and CDR2 SASEGT. The V gene lost 1 base and the J gene lost 10 bases, with 16 bases spanning the gap. This CDR3 has 14 residues. DNA for the CDR3: TGTGCCAGCAGTGAAGTGACGGGGGTAGCTGTAGCTTTCTTT. Translating gives CASSEVTGVAVAFF.

The genes are TRBV15 and TRBJ1-4; a weak D match, TRBD1 (5 bases). Trimming removed 0 bases from V and 7 bases from J, with 15 bases in between. The CDR3 spans 16 residues. CDR1 is LNHNV, CDR2 YYDKDF, per germline (reference sequence). Here the CDR3 DNA reads TGTGCCACCAGCAGAGACCCCGGGACGGAGGCTGAAAAACTGTTTTTT. Protein sequence: CATSRDPGTEAEKLFF.

V gene TRBV11-3 combines with J gene TRBJ2-1; TRBD2 matches at 11 bases. CDR3 size: 17 residues. CDR1 and CDR2 from the germline V gene are SGHNT and YENEEA. V was pared by 5 bases and J by 5 bases, with 11 bases of the junction left unmatched. The CDR3 sequence: CASSLYSGRGEHNEQFF. Here the CDR3 DNA reads TGTGCCAGCAGCCTATATAGCGGGAGGGGAGAGCACAATGAGCAGTTCTTC.

The chain recombines TRBV18 with TRBJ2-1, with D possibly being TRBD2 (5 bases). Germline V gene data show CDR1 as KGHSH and CDR2 as LQKENI. V gave up 2 bases and J gave up 5 bases, with 16 bases separating them. This CDR3 contains 16 residues. The CDR3 spells CASSPRLAGLDNEQFF. Written as DNA, the CDR3 is TGTGCCAGCTCACCAAGGCTGGCGGGCCTCGACAATGAGCAGTTCTTC.

As DNA, the CDR3 is TGCGCCAGCAGCTTGGGCGGGAGCCTACAAGAGACCCAGTACTTC. This translates into CASSLGGSLQETQYF. The chain links TRBV5-1 to TRBJ2-5; 7 nucleotides line up with TRBD2. V gave up 0 bases and J gave up 2 bases; unmatched junction bases: 4. CDR1 is SGHRS, CDR2 YFSETQ, per germline. This CDR3 has 15 amino acids.

The V and J genes are TRBV5-1 and TRBJ2-1; unclear D gene. Germline assignment: CDR1 SGHRS and CDR2 YFSETQ. V was trimmed by 0 bases and J by 9 bases, leaving 10 bases between them. This CDR3 region has 13 residues. CDR3 sequence: CASSLDSSGEQFF. The CDR3 nucleotides are TGCGCCAGCAGCTTGGACAGTTCCGGTGAGCAGTTCTTC.

A word on this clone: In the same sample, other DNA sequences code for this CDR3. This chain uses TRBV28 with TRBJ2-3; unclear D gene. This CDR3 contains 14 residues. V was shortened by 4 bases and J by 0 bases, with 8 bases between the two germline ends. Germline V gene lookup returns CDR1 MDHEN and CDR2 SYDVKM. The CDR3 sequence is CASSSGQSTDTQYF. CDR3 coding DNA: TGTGCCAGCAGTTCCGGGCAAAGCACAGATACGCAGTATTTT.

The chain couples TRBV6-5 to TRBJ1-5; D is unclear. Trimming took 0 bases from V and 6 from J, leaving 12 bases between them. The germline CDR1 and CDR2 sequences are MNHEY and SVGAGI. The CDR3 is 15 amino acids. The DNA of the CDR3 is TGTGCCAGCAGTTACTCAGGACGGGGTTCTCAGCCCCAGCATTTT. It is translated as CASSYSGRGSQPQHF.

This clone was recorded only once. The genes are TRBV5-1 and TRBJ2-4; D gene ambiguous. V gave up 3 bases and J gave up 3 bases, with 13 bases separating them. The V gene's germline CDR1 is SGHRS and CDR2 YFSETQ. The CDR3 totals 15 residues. CDR3 bases: TGCGCCAGCAGCTACACACCTTTTGGCAAAAACATTCAGTACTTC. This translates into CASSYTPFGKNIQYF.

The chain employs TRBV27 and TRBJ2-2, with TRBD1 as a possible D gene (7 bases). The length of the CDR3 is 13 residues. Germline V lookup: CDR1 MNHEY, CDR2 SMNVEV (reference sequence). V lost 8 bases and J lost 5, with 12 bases in between. The CDR3 loop is CASLTGRTGELFF. CDR3 nucleotide sequence: TGTGCCAGCCTGACAGGGAGGACCGGGGAGCTGTTTTTT.

Note on this clone: It may be a read error: a sequence one base away is much more abundant. The genes are TRBV29-1 and TRBJ2-7; no clear D. This CDR3 has 13 amino acids. Germline CDR1 and CDR2: SQVTM and ANQGSEA. Deletions cut 4 bases from V and 5 bases from J, with 15 bases between. The CDR3 protein is CSVGGCKTDEQYF. CDR3 nucleotide sequence: TGCAGCGTTGGTGGGTGCAAAACTGACGAGCAGTACTTC.

V gene TRBV18 combines with J gene TRBJ2-2; D possibly uses TRBD1 or TRBD2 (5 bases each). The germline V gene encodes CDR1 KGHSH and CDR2 LQKENI. CDR3 size: 15 residues. Deletions cut 3 bases from V and 0 bases from J, with 8 bases between. In DNA, the CDR3 is TGTGCCAGCTCACCTCAGGGACCGAACACCGGGGAGCTGTTTTTT. It specifies CASSPQGPNTGELFF.

The rearrangement joins TRBV7-9 to TRBJ2-7; D perhaps matches TRBD1 (7 bases). CDR1 is SEHNR and CDR2 is FQNEAQ in the germline V gene (reference sequence). The CDR3 covers 15 residues. Trimming cost V 2 bases and J 3 bases, with 14 bases left between them. The CDR3 DNA is TGTGCCAGCAGCTTAAGGGGCAGGGGGGACTACGAGCAGTACTTC. Protein: CASSLRGRGDYEQYF.

The chain recombines TRBV27 with TRBJ2-5, with 7 nucleotides matching TRBD1. The J call may be in error: the DNA end matches TRBJ2-7 better. Germline CDR1 MNHEY, CDR2 SMNVEV (reference sequence). The length of the CDR3 is 15 residues. The CDR3 DNA follows: TGTGCCAGCAGTCCCGGGACAGCCTTCTCCTACGAGCAGTACTTC. This translates into CASSPGTAFSYEQYF.

This sequence joins TRBV4-1 and TRBJ2-1; a weak D match, TRBD2 (6 bases). CDR3 length: 19 residues. The germline V gene encodes CDR1 MGHRA and CDR2 YSYEKL. V lost 1 base, J lost 3 bases, and 22 bases lay in between. In DNA form, the CDR3 reads TGCGCCAGCAGCCAAGGTCGTGGGACGCAGGGAGGTTACTACAATGAGCAGTTCTTC. Translating it yields CASSQGRGTQGGYYNEQFF.

This chain uses TRBV7-9 with TRBJ1-1; TRBD1 is a possible D gene (5 bases). The germline V gene encodes CDR1 SEHNR and CDR2 FQNEAQ (reference sequence). This CDR3 spans 13 amino acids. The germline V and J ends were trimmed by 7 bases and 10 bases, with 19 bases remaining between them. Written as DNA, the CDR3 is TGTGCCAGCACCGGGGATCAGGGTATTACAGCTTTCTTT. Protein product: CASTGDQGITAFF.

This chain joins TRBV7-9 and TRBJ1-1, with a possible D match to TRBD1 (5 bases). V lost 6 bases and J lost 4, with 9 bases in between. Germline V gene data show CDR1 as SEHNR and CDR2 as FQNEAQ (reference sequence). There are 12 residues in the CDR3. The CDR3 region has the DNA TGTGCCAGCAGGGACACCCGCACTGAAGCTTTCTTT. Its protein is CASRDTRTEAFF. Based on the CDR3 plus reference TRBV7-9 and TRBJ1-1, the full variable domain is DTGVSQNPRHKITKRGQNVTFRCDPISEHNRLYWYRQTLGQGPEFLTYFQNEAQLEKSRLLSDRFSAERPKGSFSTLEIQRTEQGDSAMYLCASRDTRTEAFFGQGTRLTVV.

Ten or more counts support this clone. The rearrangement joins TRBV5-1 to TRBJ2-7, with TRBD1 identical over 12 bases. The V segment lost 0 bases and the J segment 7 bases; nucleotides outside the gene matches: 8. From germline, CDR1 is SGHRS and CDR2 YFSETQ. CDR3 length: 16 residues. Here the CDR3 reads CASSLGTGTGGREQYF. The CDR3 DNA reads TGCGCCAGCAGCTTGGGAACCGGGACAGGGGGCAGAGAGCAGTACTTC.

In regard to this clone: With only one base between it and a far larger clone, this is likely a read error. The chain links TRBV19 to TRBJ1-5; D not resolved. The CDR3 is made up of 13 amino acids. From germline, CDR1 is LNHDA and CDR2 SQIVND (reference sequence). Trimming pared 7 bases from V and 3 bases from J, leaving 10 bases between. The DNA for the CDR3 is TGTGCCAGTACCGTGGGGTCCAATCAGCCCCAGCATTTT. Translation gives CASTVGSNQPQHF.

Note on this clone: The identical CDR3 is also encoded by other nucleotide sequences in the sample. The chain joins TRBV9 to TRBJ2-1, with D hard to call. This CDR3 contains 14 residues. In germline, CDR1 is SGDLS, CDR2 YYNGEE. Trimming stripped 0 bases from V and 4 bases from J, with 8 bases between. The CDR3 DNA sequence: TGTGCCAGCAGCGTAGGGGGATCATACAATGAGCAGTTCTTC. It codes for CASSVGGSYNEQFF.

This clone was observed once. This chain links TRBV5-1 with TRBJ2-1, with 13 bases matching TRBD2. The CDR3 spans 15 residues. CDR1 and CDR2 from the germline V gene are SGHRS and YFSETQ. J gave up 7 bases and V 3 bases, and 4 bases lay outside the gene matches. CDR3 nucleotide sequence: TGCGCCAGCAGCTGGGGACTAGCGGGAAGAAATGAGCAGTTCTTC. As protein: CASSWGLAGRNEQFF.